This T cell receptor beta chain appears in the sequencing data of a study of immune evolution from preneoplasia to lung adenocarcinoma. H&E slides confirmed each diagnosis, reviewed by two pathologists independently. Some clones are missing from TCRdb's copy, which holds only in-frame ones; the method was immunoSEQ multiplex PCR. The table includes about 4,900 clones, approximately 88% detected once. Germline CDR1 and CDR2: SGDLS and YYNGEE. The CDR3 contains 15 residues. The V and J ends lost 4 bases and 4 bases respectively, with 15 bases between them. This clonotype was sampled from a person aged 50-59 years with lung adenocarcinoma. The chain links TRBV9 to TRBJ1-5, with a tentative D call TRBD1 (6 bases). Sequenced material: FFPE invasive lung adenocarcinoma tissue. CDR3 DNA sequence: TGTGCCAGCAGCTCGGACGGTCAGGGGAATCAGCCCCAGCATTTT. This codes for CASSSDGQGNQPQHF.